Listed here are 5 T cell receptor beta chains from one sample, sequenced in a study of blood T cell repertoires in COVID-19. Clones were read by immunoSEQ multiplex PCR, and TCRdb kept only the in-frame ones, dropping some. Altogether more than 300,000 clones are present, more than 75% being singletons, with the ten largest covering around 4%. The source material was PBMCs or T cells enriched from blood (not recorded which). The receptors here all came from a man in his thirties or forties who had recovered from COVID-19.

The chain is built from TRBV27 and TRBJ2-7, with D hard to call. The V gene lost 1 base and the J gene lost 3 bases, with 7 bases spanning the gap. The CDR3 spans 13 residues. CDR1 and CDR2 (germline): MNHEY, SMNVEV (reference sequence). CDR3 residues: CASSLWRDYEQYF. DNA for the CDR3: TGTGCCAGCAGTTTATGGAGAGACTACGAGCAGTACTTC.

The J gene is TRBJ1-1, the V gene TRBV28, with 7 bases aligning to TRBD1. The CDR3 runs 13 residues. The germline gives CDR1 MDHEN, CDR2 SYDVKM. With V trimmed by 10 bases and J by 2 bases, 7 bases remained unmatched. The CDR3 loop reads CATLRDSNTEAFF. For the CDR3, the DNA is TGTGCCACCCTCCGGGACAGCAACACTGAAGCTTTCTTT.

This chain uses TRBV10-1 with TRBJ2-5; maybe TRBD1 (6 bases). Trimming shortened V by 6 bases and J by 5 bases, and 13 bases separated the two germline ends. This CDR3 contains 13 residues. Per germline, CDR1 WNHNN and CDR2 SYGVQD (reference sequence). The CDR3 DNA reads TGCGCCAGCAGCCCTCAGGGGAGTGAGACCCAGTACTTC. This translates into CASSPQGSETQYF.

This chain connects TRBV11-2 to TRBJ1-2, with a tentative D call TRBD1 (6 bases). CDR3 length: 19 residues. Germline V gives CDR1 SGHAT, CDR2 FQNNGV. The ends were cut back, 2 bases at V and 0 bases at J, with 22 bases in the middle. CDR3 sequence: CASSLTPGDTDRANYGYTF. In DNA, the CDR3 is TGTGCCAGCAGCTTAACCCCCGGGGACACCGACCGGGCTAACTATGGCTACACCTTC.

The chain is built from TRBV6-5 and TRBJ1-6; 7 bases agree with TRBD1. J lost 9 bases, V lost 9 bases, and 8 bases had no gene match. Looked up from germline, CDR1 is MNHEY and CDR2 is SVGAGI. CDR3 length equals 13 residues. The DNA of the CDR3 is TGTGCCAGTAGCAGGGGGTTAGGTTCACCCCTCCACTTT. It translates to CASSRGLGSPLHF.